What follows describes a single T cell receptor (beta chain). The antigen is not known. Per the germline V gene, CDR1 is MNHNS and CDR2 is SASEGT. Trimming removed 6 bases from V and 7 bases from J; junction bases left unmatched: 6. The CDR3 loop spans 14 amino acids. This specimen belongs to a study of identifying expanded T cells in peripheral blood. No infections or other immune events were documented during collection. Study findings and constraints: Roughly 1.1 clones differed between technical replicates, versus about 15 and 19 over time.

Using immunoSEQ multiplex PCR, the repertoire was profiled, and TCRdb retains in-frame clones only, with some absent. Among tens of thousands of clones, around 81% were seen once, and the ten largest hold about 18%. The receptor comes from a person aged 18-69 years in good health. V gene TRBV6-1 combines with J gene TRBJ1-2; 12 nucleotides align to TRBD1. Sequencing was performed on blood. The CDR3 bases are TGTGCCAGCAGGGGGACAGGGGGCCCAGGTGGCTACACCTTC. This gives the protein CASRGTGGPGGYTF.